This T cell receptor (beta chain) derives from a study of identical twins. Whole-study findings and limits: Models predicted too little out-of-frame TCR alpha sharing in monozygotic twins. The study reached conclusions through statistical analysis that was cross-sectional, not following the same donors.

This clonotype was recorded at least ten times. What it recognizes is unknown. The CDR3 is 16 residues long. The trim removed 2 bases at V and 5 bases at J, leaving 8 bases unmatched. Germline CDR1 and CDR2: SGHTA and FQGNSA. In TCRdb, the 5' RACE reads were re-called with MiXCR into one record per CDR3 protein. Of about 240,000 distinct CDR3 sequences detected, roughly 13% appear once; the ten largest clones hold roughly 3.7%. The sample was also linked to a second study, of yellow fever vaccine responses in identical twins.

Source material: memory (CD45RO+) T cells sorted from blood. This chain uses TRBV7-2 with TRBJ2-3, with 9 bases fitting TRBD1. The receptor was derived from a woman between 18 and 29 years old in good health. This CDR3 reads CASSLFPQGAGDTQYF. The CDR3 nucleotides read TGTGCCAGCAGCTTATTTCCACAGGGGGCAGGAGATACGCAGTATTTT.